The 24 T cell receptor beta chains below all came from one sample that was sequenced in a study of T cells and Merkel cell carcinoma outcomes. Sequencing was performed with immunoSEQ multiplex PCR; in TCRdb, only in-frame clones are kept and a portion is missing. The top ten clones hold approximately 3.3% of a sample with about 19,000 clones, around 79% of them seen once. The material sequenced was tumor tissue from Merkel cell carcinoma. The receptors come from a human donor with Merkel cell carcinoma.

The V call is TRBV6-5, the J call TRBJ1-3; D unclear. Trimming took 2 bases from V and 0 from J, leaving 11 bases between them. Germline CDR1 and CDR2: MNHEY and SVGAGI. The CDR3 covers 16 residues. CDR3 amino acids: CASSYTRLSSGNTIYF. The CDR3 bases are TGTGCCAGCAGTTACACCCGTTTGAGCTCTGGAAACACCATATATTTT.

This chain joins TRBV9 and TRBJ2-7; D possibly corresponds to TRBD1 (5 bases). Per germline, CDR1 SGDLS and CDR2 YYNGEE. The CDR3 extends over 13 amino acids. Trimming shortened V by 5 bases and J by 2 bases, and 11 bases separated the two germline ends. The CDR3 here is CASSAQDTYEQYF. CDR3 coding DNA: TGTGCCAGCAGTGCGCAGGACACCTACGAGCAGTACTTC.

By share of the sample, this clone is medium-sized. The chain has TRBV6-1 and TRBJ1-1; D possibly corresponds to TRBD1 (6 bases). Germline loops: CDR1 MNHNS, CDR2 SASEGT. The CDR3 runs 14 residues. V was pared by 1 base and J by 4 bases, with 10 bases between. The CDR3 DNA follows: TGTGCCAGCAGTGAAGATTACAGGGCCACTGAAGCTTTCTTT. Encoded protein: CASSEDYRATEAFF.

The chain has TRBV11-3 and TRBJ2-1; the D gene could be TRBD1 or TRBD2 (6 bases each). The CDR3 is 15 amino acids. With 5 bases removed from V and 4 bases from J, the gap between germline ends came to 15 bases. From germline, CDR1 is SGHNT and CDR2 YENEEA. CDR3 in amino acids: CASSLQGGGYNEQFF. DNA for the CDR3: TGTGCCAGCAGCCTCCAAGGGGGAGGATACAATGAGCAGTTCTTC.

The chain links TRBV27 to TRBJ2-7; D is ambiguous. Per the germline V gene, CDR1 is MNHEY and CDR2 is SMNVEV (reference sequence). The CDR3 consists of 11 residues. Trimming stripped 8 bases from V and 3 bases from J, with 8 bases between. The CDR3 bases are TGTGCCAGCGGACCGGGCTACGAGCAGTACTTC. The encoded protein is CASGPGYEQYF.

This clone was recorded only once. The chain combines TRBV9 with TRBJ1-1, with TRBD1 as a possible D gene (6 bases). The CDR3 is 14 residues long. V lost 2 bases, J lost 3 bases, and 11 bases lay in between. Germline loops: CDR1 SGDLS, CDR2 YYNGEE. The CDR3 DNA follows: TGTGCCAGCAGCGTGGGGGGGGCGGACACTGAAGCTTTCTTT. Residues: CASSVGGADTEAFF.

Notes on this clone: Being one base from a much bigger clone, this may be a read error. Other DNA sequences in this specimen translate into the identical CDR3. The chain joins TRBV29-1 to TRBJ1-2; 8 nucleotides agree with TRBD1. Germline V gene data show CDR1 as SQVTM and CDR2 as ANQGSEA. The CDR3 loop spans 12 amino acids. CDR3 bases: TGCAGTGGCCTTACAGGGGGCTATGGCTACACCTTC. Translation: CSGLTGGYGYTF.

The rearrangement joins TRBV2 to TRBJ1-1; D unclear. The CDR3 totals 14 residues. Trimming pared 6 bases from V and 1 base from J, leaving 12 bases between. The V gene's germline CDR1 is SNHLY and CDR2 FYNNEI. CDR3 coding DNA: TGTGCCAGCAGCCCCTGGACGGAGAACACTGAAGCTTTCTTT. It translates to CASSPWTENTEAFF.

The V and J genes are TRBV5-4 and TRBJ2-7; 11 bases align to TRBD1. Germline lookup yields CDR1 SGHNT and CDR2 YYREEE (reference sequence). V lost 4 bases and J lost 4; bases outside the gene matches: 7. There are 15 residues in the CDR3. In DNA form, the CDR3 reads TGTGCCAGCAGCCGTGGACAGGGGGCTTGGTACGAGCAGTACTTC. Encoded protein: CASSRGQGAWYEQYF.

A single count supports this clone. The J gene is TRBJ2-7, the V gene TRBV7-9; TRBD2 matches at 10 bases. Trimming cost V 4 bases and J 5 bases; bases outside gene matches: 14. The germline V gene has CDR1 SEHNR and CDR2 FQNEAQ (reference sequence). This CDR3 contains 17 residues. The CDR3 coding sequence is TGTGCCAGCAGCTGGATGACTAGCGGGCCCGCTCCCCACGAGCAGTACTTC. Translated, it gives CASSWMTSGPAPHEQYF.

The rearrangement links TRBV9 to TRBJ2-3; no clear D gene. The V end was cut by 3 bases, the J end by 5 bases, with 13 bases between. The CDR3 has 14 amino acids. The germline gives CDR1 SGDLS, CDR2 YYNGEE. Here the CDR3 reads CASSGGTAGDTQYF. CDR3 nucleotide sequence: TGTGCCAGCAGCGGTGGAACCGCCGGAGATACGCAGTATTTT.

This clone was counted a single time. This chain joins TRBV9 and TRBJ1-5; no clear D. Trimming shortened V by 0 bases and J by 7 bases, and 8 bases separated the two germline ends. The CDR3 runs 13 residues. The germline CDR1 and CDR2 sequences are SGDLS and YYNGEE. The chain's CDR3 is CASSVAPRQPQHF. The DNA for the CDR3 is TGTGCCAGCAGCGTAGCTCCCCGGCAGCCCCAGCATTTT.

The J gene is TRBJ2-1, the V gene TRBV5-4, with 9 bases that match TRBD2. CDR1 and CDR2 from the germline V gene are SGHNT and YYREEE (reference sequence). Trimming at V came to 9 bases and at J to 7 bases, leaving 11 bases not matched to a gene. This CDR3 has 14 amino acids. The CDR3 is CATSSGTAVNEQFF. The CDR3 DNA reads TGTGCCACCTCTAGCGGGACTGCCGTTAATGAGCAGTTCTTC.

The chain joins TRBV9 to TRBJ1-3; TRBD1 aligns across 8 bases. CDR3 length equals 16 residues. Germline CDR1 reads SGDLS; CDR2 reads YYNGEE. Trimming at V came to 3 bases and at J to 4 bases, leaving 9 bases not matched to a gene. CDR3 in amino acids: CASSGQGRSRGNTIYF. As DNA, the CDR3 is TGTGCCAGCAGCGGACAGGGGCGGTCAAGAGGAAACACCATATATTTT.

The chain employs TRBV11-2 and TRBJ1-1, with a tentative D call TRBD1 (5 bases). V was pared by 4 bases and J by 7 bases, with 22 bases between. The length of the CDR3 is 16 residues. From germline, CDR1 is SGHAT and CDR2 FQNNGV. The CDR3 coding sequence is TGTGCCAGCAGCTCCCGTTCGTTAGCCTCGAGGGGTGAAGCTTTCTTT. It is translated as CASSSRSLASRGEAFF.

The sample holds one count of this clone. The chain couples TRBV5-1 to TRBJ1-2; D is ambiguous. Trimming took 7 bases from V and 2 from J, leaving 9 bases between them. From germline, CDR1 is SGHRS and CDR2 YFSETQ. The CDR3 is made up of 12 amino acids. CDR3 amino acids: CASRESNYGYTF. For the CDR3, the DNA is TGCGCCAGCCGGGAGTCAAACTATGGCTACACCTTC. Full variable domain (missing parts from reference TRBV5-1 and TRBJ1-2): KAGVTQTPRYLIKTRGQQVTLSCSPISGHRSVSWYQQTPGQGLQFLFEYFSETQRNKGNFPGRFSGRQFSNSRSEMNVSTLELGDSALYLCASRESNYGYTFGSGTRLTVV.

The chain employs TRBV30 and TRBJ1-1, with 10 bases lining up with TRBD1. The CDR3 spans 13 residues. CDR1 is GTSNPN, CDR2 SVGIG, per germline (reference sequence). V lost 1 base to trimming and J lost 6 bases; unmatched junction nucleotides: 2. The chain's CDR3 is CAWSGDRGPEAFF. The CDR3 DNA sequence: TGTGCCTGGAGTGGGGACAGGGGCCCTGAAGCTTTCTTT.

Of note for this clone: This may arise from a read error, as a much more abundant clone is one base away. The rearrangement uses TRBV4-1 and TRBJ2-5; 8 nucleotides match TRBD2. This CDR3 is built from 16 residues. Germline V gives CDR1 MGHRA, CDR2 YSYEKL. V lost 2 bases, J lost 5 bases, and 10 bases stayed unmatched. The CDR3: CASSQPTGGAAETQYF. The CDR3 nucleotides read TGCGCCAGCAGCCAACCCACGGGAGGGGCGGCCGAGACCCAGTACTTC.

This chain uses TRBV7-9 with TRBJ2-3; D may be TRBD1 (5 bases). Looked up from germline, CDR1 is SEHNR and CDR2 is FQNEAQ (reference sequence). CDR3 size: 17 residues. Trimming took off 1 base at V and 1 base at J, with 15 bases between the two ends. This CDR3 reads CASSLVFGRTRTDTQYF. The CDR3, as DNA: TGTGCCAGCAGCTTAGTGTTCGGCAGGACACGCACAGATACGCAGTATTTT.

The CDR3 bases are TGTGCCACCAGCGAGCGGGGGGTTGGCGAGCAGTACTTC. Protein: CATSERGVGEQYF. The genes are TRBV15 and TRBJ2-7, with 9 bases matching TRBD2. V lost 5 bases, J lost 6 bases, and 5 bases stayed unmatched. The CDR3 covers 13 residues. Germline CDR1 reads LNHNV; CDR2 reads YYDKDF (reference sequence).

The chain employs TRBV2 and TRBJ2-7, with 8 bases that match TRBD2. This CDR3 is built from 15 residues. The V gene's germline CDR1 is SNHLY and CDR2 FYNNEI. V lost 6 bases, J lost 1 base, and 8 bases stayed unmatched. The CDR3 loop reads CASRPESGGSYEQYF. The CDR3 nucleotides are TGTGCCAGCAGGCCTGAGAGCGGGGGTTCCTACGAGCAGTACTTC.

The chain's CDR3 is CASSEQGPYNEQFF. CDR3 nucleotides: TGTGCCAGCAGCGAACAGGGACCCTACAATGAGCAGTTCTTC. J is TRBJ2-1 and V is TRBV4-2; TRBD1 is a possible D gene (6 bases). The germline gives CDR1 LGHNA, CDR2 YNFKEQ. The V and J ends lost 5 bases and 2 bases respectively, with 10 bases between them. The CDR3 consists of 14 residues.

CDR3 region: CASSQTHGETQYF. The DNA of the CDR3 is TGTGCCAGCAGCCAAACGCACGGGGAGACCCAGTACTTC. The V call is TRBV7-6, the J call TRBJ2-5; no definite D call. The CDR3 is 13 residues long. Trimming took 5 bases from V and 5 from J, leaving 12 bases between them. Germline V gene sequence: CDR1 SGHVS, CDR2 FNYEAQ.

This rearrangement joins TRBV11-3 to TRBJ1-1; D is unclear. Germline V gene lookup returns CDR1 SGHNT and CDR2 YENEEA. This CDR3 has 13 residues. Deletions cut 6 bases from V and 8 bases from J, with 16 bases between. CDR3 loop: CASSSLTGDEAFF. The CDR3 nucleotides are TGTGCCAGCAGTTCACTGACCGGTGACGAAGCTTTCTTT.